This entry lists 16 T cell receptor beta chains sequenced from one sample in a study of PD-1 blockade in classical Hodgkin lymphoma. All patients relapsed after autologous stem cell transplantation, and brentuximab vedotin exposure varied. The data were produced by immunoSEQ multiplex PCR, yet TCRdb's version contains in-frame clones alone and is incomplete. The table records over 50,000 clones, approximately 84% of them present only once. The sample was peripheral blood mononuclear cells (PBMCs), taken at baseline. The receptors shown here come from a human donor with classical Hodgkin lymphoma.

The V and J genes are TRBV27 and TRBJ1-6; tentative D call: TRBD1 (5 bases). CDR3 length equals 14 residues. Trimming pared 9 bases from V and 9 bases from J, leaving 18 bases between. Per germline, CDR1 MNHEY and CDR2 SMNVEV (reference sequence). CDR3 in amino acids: CASHPLGVGSPLHF. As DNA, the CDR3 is TGTGCCAGTCACCCTCTGGGGGTTGGTTCACCCCTCCACTTT.

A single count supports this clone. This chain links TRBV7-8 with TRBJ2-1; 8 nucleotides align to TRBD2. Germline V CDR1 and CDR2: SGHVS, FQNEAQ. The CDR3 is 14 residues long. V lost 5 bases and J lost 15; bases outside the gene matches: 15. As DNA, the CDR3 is TGTGCCAGCAGCCCCCGGGCTAGCGGGCCGACGGGGTTCTTC. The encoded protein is CASSPRASGPTGFF.

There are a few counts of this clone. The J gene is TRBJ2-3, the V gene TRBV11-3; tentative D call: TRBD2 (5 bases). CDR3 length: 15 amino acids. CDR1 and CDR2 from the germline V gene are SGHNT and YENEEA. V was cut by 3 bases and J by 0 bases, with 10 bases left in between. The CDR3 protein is CASSFRRASTDTQYF. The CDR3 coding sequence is TGTGCCAGCAGCTTTCGGCGGGCAAGCACAGATACGCAGTATTTT.

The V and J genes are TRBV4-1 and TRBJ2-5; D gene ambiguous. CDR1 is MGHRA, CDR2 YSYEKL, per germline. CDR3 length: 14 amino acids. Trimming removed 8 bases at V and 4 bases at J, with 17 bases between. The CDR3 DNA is TGCGCCAGCGGAGACGGAAGGGTCTCAGAGACCCAGTACTTC. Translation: CASGDGRVSETQYF.

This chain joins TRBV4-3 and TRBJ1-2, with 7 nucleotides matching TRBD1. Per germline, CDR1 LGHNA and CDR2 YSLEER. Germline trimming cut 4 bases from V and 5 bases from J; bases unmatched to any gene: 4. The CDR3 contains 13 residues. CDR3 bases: TGCGCCAGCAGCCCCGGACAGGATTATGGCTACACCTTC. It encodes CASSPGQDYGYTF.

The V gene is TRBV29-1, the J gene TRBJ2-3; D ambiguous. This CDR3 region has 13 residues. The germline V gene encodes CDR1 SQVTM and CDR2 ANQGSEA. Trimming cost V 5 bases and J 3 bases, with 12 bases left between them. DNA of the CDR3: TGCAGCGTTCGTGGAGCTTTAACAGATACGCAGTATTTT. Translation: CSVRGALTDTQYF.

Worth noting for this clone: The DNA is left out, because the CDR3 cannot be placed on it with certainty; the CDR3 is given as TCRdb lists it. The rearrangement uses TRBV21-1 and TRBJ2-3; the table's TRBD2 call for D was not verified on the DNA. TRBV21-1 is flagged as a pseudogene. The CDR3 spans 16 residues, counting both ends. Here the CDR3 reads CASSKVGGGSTDTQYF.

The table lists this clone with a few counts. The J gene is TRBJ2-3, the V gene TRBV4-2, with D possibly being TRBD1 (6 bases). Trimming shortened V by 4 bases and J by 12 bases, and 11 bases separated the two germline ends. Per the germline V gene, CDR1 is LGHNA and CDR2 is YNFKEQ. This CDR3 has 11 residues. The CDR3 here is CASSLQGGQYF. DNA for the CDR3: TGTGCCAGCAGCCTTCAAGGGGGACAGTATTTT.

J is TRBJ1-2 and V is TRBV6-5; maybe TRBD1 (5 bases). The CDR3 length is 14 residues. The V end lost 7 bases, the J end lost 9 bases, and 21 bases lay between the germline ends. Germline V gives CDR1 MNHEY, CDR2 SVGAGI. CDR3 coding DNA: TGTGCCAGCACTAGGGGCCGGGACGCCTGGCGCTACACCTTC. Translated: CASTRGRDAWRYTF.

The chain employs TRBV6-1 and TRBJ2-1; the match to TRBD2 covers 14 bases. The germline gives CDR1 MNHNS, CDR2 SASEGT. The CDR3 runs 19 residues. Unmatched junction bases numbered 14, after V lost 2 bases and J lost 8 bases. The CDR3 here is CASSEWGLAGEGVWHEQFF. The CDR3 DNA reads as TGTGCCAGCAGTGAATGGGGACTAGCGGGAGAGGGGGTGTGGCATGAGCAGTTCTTC.

Written as DNA, the CDR3 is TGTGCCAGCAGTGAAGCGACAGTTGGGACCCAGTACTTC. This codes for CASSEATVGTQYF. The V gene is TRBV6-1, the J gene TRBJ2-5, with D maybe TRBD1 (5 bases). CDR3 size: 13 residues. Trimming removed 0 bases from V and 7 bases from J, with 9 bases in between. Germline V gene sequence: CDR1 MNHNS, CDR2 SASEGT.

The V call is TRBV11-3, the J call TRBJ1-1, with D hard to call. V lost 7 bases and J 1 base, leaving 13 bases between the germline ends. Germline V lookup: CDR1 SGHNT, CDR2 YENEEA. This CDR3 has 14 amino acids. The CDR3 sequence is CASTPRRGNTEAFF. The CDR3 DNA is TGTGCCAGCACCCCTCGTCGGGGGAACACTGAAGCTTTCTTT.

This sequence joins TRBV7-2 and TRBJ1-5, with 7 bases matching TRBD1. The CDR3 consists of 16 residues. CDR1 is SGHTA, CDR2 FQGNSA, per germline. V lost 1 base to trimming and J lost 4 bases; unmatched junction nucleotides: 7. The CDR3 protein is CASSLVGQGVNQPQHF. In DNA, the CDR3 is TGTGCCAGCAGCTTAGTGGGGCAGGGGGTGAATCAGCCCCAGCATTTT.

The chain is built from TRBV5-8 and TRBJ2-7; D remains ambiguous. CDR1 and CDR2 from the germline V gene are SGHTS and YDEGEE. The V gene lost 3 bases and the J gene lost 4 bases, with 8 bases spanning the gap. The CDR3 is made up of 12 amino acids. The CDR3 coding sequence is TGTGCCAGCAGCTCAGTTTGGTACGAGCAGTACGTC. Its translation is CASSSVWYEQYV.

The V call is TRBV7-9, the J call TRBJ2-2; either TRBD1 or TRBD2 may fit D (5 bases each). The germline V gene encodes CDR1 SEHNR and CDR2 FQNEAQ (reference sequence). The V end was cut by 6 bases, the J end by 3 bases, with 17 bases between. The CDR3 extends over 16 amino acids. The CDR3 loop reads CASSFLPGQHTGELFF. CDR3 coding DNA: TGTGCCAGCAGTTTCTTACCGGGGCAACACACCGGGGAGCTGTTTTTT.

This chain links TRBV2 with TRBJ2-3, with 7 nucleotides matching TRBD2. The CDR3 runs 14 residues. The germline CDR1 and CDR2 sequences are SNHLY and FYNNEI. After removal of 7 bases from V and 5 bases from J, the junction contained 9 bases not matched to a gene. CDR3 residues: CASKGALAEDTQYF. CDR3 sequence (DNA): TGTGCCAGCAAGGGCGCGCTAGCGGAAGATACGCAGTATTTT.